The source of this T cell receptor (beta chain) is a study of cytomegalovirus exposure and HLA in healthy donors. Regarding the study as a whole: Sequencing likely caused a cluster of highly shared sequence variants.

Notes on this clone: Antigen specificity is unknown.

Use of 60 Vbeta and 13 Jbeta primers characterized the PCR. The protocol was immunoSEQ multiplex PCR, while the TCRdb copy is restricted to in-frame clones and leaves out a portion. The profile shows 95,000 to 120,000 clones, 82% of them singletons. CDR1 and CDR2 (germline): SQVTM, ANQGSEA. The CDR3 loop spans 11 amino acids. Trimming took 4 bases from V and 0 from J, leaving 3 bases between them. The V and J genes are TRBV29-1 and TRBJ1-2; no definite D call. This receptor was taken from a young woman in good health and CMV-seronegative. Sequenced input: PBMCs. CDR3 residues: CSVVANYGYTF. The CDR3 bases are TGCAGCGTTGTAGCTAACTATGGCTACACCTTC.